Listed here is a single T cell receptor (beta chain). Its antigen remains unidentified. The input lacks base qualities; no much larger clone sits a single base away. These data originate in a study of PD-L1 blockade in urothelial cancer (dated by TCRdb to about 2017). A note on the overall study: Every patient began therapy at some point between 2013 and 2015 and was given atezolizumab 1,200 mg intravenously every 3 weeks. About 85% of the roughly 30 patients were males with bladder-origin urothelial cancer, and 18 of 29 reported a prior smoking history. An ECOG performance status of 0 or 1 was recorded for the patients, and 0 to 3 prior chemotherapy regimens had been received by the patients. Blood samples were analyzed at 3 weeks after treatment start (second dose) and at 6 weeks after treatment start. Blood samples gave a median of roughly 150,000 T cells and 80,000 or so unique TCRs, with a median clonality of 0.080. The study was an exploratory multi-omic analysis of somatic, immune and clinical correlates of response to PD-L1 blockade with atezolizumab in urothelial cancer. Pretreatment tumor samples, along with matched peripheral blood serially collected before and after atezolizumab treatment, were subjected to TCR sequencing. Durable clinical benefit was defined as a progression-free survival longer than 6 months, and TCR features were additionally tested against progression-free survival and overall survival. In the same patients, pretreatment tumors underwent whole exome sequencing and RNA sequencing in addition to TCR sequencing. About 10 patients achieved durable clinical benefit and approximately 20 did not. Pretreatment blood TCR-seq was available for fewer than 30 patients, at least one posttreatment blood collection was obtained for some 25 patients, and tumor TCR-seq was available for some 25 patients.

The germline V gene provides CDR1 KGHSH and CDR2 LQKENI. The CDR3 measures 14 amino acids from cysteine to phenylalanine. Only CDR3 DNA remains: 42 bases, in frame from the first base. V is clipped by 0 bases and J by 1 base, and the sequence between their germline boundaries is 6 bases long. Each PCR received spiked-in synthetic TCR analog templates so that absolute template abundance could be estimated from read counts. The immunoSEQ assay was used to amplify TCRbeta CDR3 regions from genomic DNA with bias-controlled V and J gene primers. Sequencing of rearranged TCRbeta segments was performed at approximately 20X coverage. The published analysis was carried out like this. Sequencing errors were corrected by clustering, and CDR3s were annotated against IMGT so that V, D and J genes could be assigned. Downstream analyses used only productive TCRbeta rearrangements, leaving out any out-of-frame or stop-codon sequences. Clonality was calculated as one minus the Shannon entropy normalized by the log of the number of unique productive sequences. Fisher's exact test with Benjamini-Hochberg correction, using a cutoff of adjusted p below 0.01, was how clones that differed between time points or between blood and tumor were identified. TCRdb mirrors the immuneACCESS table, restricted to in-frame sequences. Some clones are absent from its copies; in checked studies, under half trace to an unresolved V gene, and the reason for the others is unknown. That table gives V, J and clone size, and the DNA gave D and trimming. This sample holds over 15,000 clones; about four fifths were observed only once. Clones ranked in the top ten supply about 1.8% of the sample.

The meaning of the sample's time point label: peripheral blood 6 weeks after treatment start. A total of some 30 patients with locally advanced or metastatic urothelial carcinoma, treated at Memorial Sloan Kettering on a trial protocol, made up the cohort. Peripheral blood mononuclear cells were collected pretreatment and during treatment, with between 1 and 8 total time points per patient. The Qiagen DNeasy Blood extraction kit was used to purify genomic DNA from total PBMCs and tumor samples. PBMCs were collected pretreatment and during treatment, and were isolated and stored as previously described. The research as a whole found: Patients with durable benefit showed greater expansion of tumor-associated TCR clones in peripheral blood 3 weeks after starting treatment (n ≈ 20, p = 0.022). A pretreatment peripheral blood TCR clonality below the median was linked to improved progression-free and overall survival. Because of the small sample size (n ≈ 29) and the many exploratory analyses performed, the results are intended to be regarded as hypothesis-generating.

The source of this sequence is a man aged 45-65 years with urothelial cancer. Sequenced material: PBMCs, taken around atezolizumab (anti-PD-L1) treatment. The chain was built from TRBV18 and TRBJ1-1; no confident D gene assignment can be made. Here is the DNA: TGTGCCAGCTCACCACCTACAGAGAACACTGAAGCTTTCTTT. This encodes CASSPPTENTEAFF.